This T cell receptor (beta chain) was identified during a study of CD8 T cells in ankylosing spondylitis. Study conclusions and caveats: Eight highly homologous variants formed a TCR beta motif that appeared characteristic of ankylosing spondylitis blood.

This CDR3 region has 17 residues. The V end lost 0 bases, the J end lost 1 base, and 16 bases lay between the germline ends. CDR1 is SGHRS and CDR2 is YFSETQ in the germline V gene. One entry per CDR3 protein, called by TCRdb with MiXCR from the 5' RACE reads. This sample yields about 500,000 distinct CDR3 sequences, of which 5.3% are seen a single time; 3% to 4.5% belongs to the top ten. This clonotype was recorded at least ten times. The target antigen is unknown. This chain uses TRBV5-1 with TRBJ1-1, with D unclear. The receptor was derived from a male donor with ankylosing spondylitis. The source material was blood, either unsorted or a sorted T cell fraction (not recorded which). CDR3 residues: CASSLDGIHKQNTEAFF. The CDR3 DNA reads TGCGCCAGCAGCTTGGACGGAATTCATAAACAGAACACTGAAGCTTTCTTT.